The source of this T cell receptor beta chain is a study of cytomegalovirus exposure and HLA in healthy donors. Across the study: An analysis done earlier identified 120 million or so unique TCR beta sequences from about 179 million T cells. Study-level points and caveats: In a later analysis, TCR beta V- and J-gene trimming showed a link to a missense DCLRE1C variant.

Turning to this clone: Antigen specificity is unknown.

PCR used 60 Vbeta primers and 13 Jbeta primers. Here immunoSEQ multiplex PCR was the method, and the copy in TCRdb shows in-frame clones only, minus some. In total, the table holds approximately 190,000 clones. The source material was PBMCs. This clonotype was obtained from a boy aged 5 to 17 in good health and CMV-seronegative.

CDR3 sequence: CATNSGGAAGELFF. For the CDR3, the DNA is TGTGCCACGAATAGCGGGGGGGCAGCCGGGGAGCTGTTTTTT. The chain has TRBV6-5 and TRBJ2-2, with 11 bases fitting TRBD2. The ends lost 10 bases at V and 6 bases at J; junction bases unmatched: 7. Germline loops: CDR1 MNHEY, CDR2 SVGAGI. This CDR3 has 14 amino acids.